One sample yielded the 17 T cell receptor beta chains listed below, sequenced in a study of blood T cell repertoires in COVID-19. TCRdb's table, derived via immunoSEQ multiplex PCR, lists solely in-frame clones and lacks some. The sample consists of approximately 220,000 clones, 80% to 90% of them appearing once. Sequencing was carried out using PBMCs or T cells enriched from blood (not recorded which). The receptors stem from a woman between 18 and 29 years old in a cohort exposed to, infected with or recovered from COVID-19 (not recorded which).

The rearrangement links TRBV11-2 to TRBJ2-5, with TRBD2 matching over 13 bases. The CDR3 has 17 amino acids. V lost 0 bases, J lost 7 bases, and 8 bases stayed unmatched. Per the germline V gene, CDR1 is SGHAT and CDR2 is FQNNGV. CDR3 sequence reads: CASSLEVLAGGPRTQYF. The CDR3 DNA follows: TGTGCCAGCAGCTTAGAAGTACTAGCGGGAGGGCCAAGGACCCAGTACTTC.

The rearrangement uses TRBV28 and TRBJ1-2; no firm D call. This CDR3 contains 17 residues. V lost 6 bases, J lost 4 bases, and 24 bases lay in between. Germline-derived CDR1 and CDR2 are MDHEN and SYDVKM. In nucleotides, the CDR3 is TGTGCCAGCAGCCCCCCCGACCAGGCCCCAAAAGGCTATGGCTACACCTTC. Translation: CASSPPDQAPKGYGYTF.

CDR3 in amino acids: CASSPLVRESTDTQYF. CDR3 sequence (DNA): TGTGCCAGCAGCCCCCTCGTGCGGGAGAGCACAGATACGCAGTATTTT. V and J are TRBV5-6 and TRBJ2-3, with 7 bases matching TRBD2. V lost 4 bases to trimming and J lost 0 bases; unmatched junction nucleotides: 8. Germline values: CDR1 SGHDT, CDR2 YYEEEE. This CDR3 region has 16 residues.

The CDR3 reads CASSLGDRSSYNSPLHF. The CDR3 nucleotides read TGCGCCAGCAGCTTGGGGGACAGGAGCTCCTATAATTCACCCCTCCACTTT. This chain connects TRBV5-1 to TRBJ1-6; 8 nucleotides agree with TRBD1. CDR1 and CDR2 from the germline V gene are SGHRS and YFSETQ. After removal of 0 bases from V and 0 bases from J, the junction contained 2 bases not matched to a gene. This CDR3 spans 17 amino acids.

The sample holds one count of this clone. The rearrangement links TRBV7-9 to TRBJ1-1; 8 bases fit TRBD1. The V gene end was trimmed by 5 bases and the J gene end by 4 bases; junction bases not matched to a gene: 6. Germline values: CDR1 SEHNR, CDR2 FQNEAQ (reference sequence). This CDR3 region has 14 residues. This chain's CDR3 is CASSPSQGVTEAFF. The CDR3 region has the DNA TGTGCCAGCAGCCCCTCACAGGGGGTCACTGAAGCTTTCTTT.

The chain recombines TRBV27 with TRBJ2-3, with 15 nucleotides matching TRBD2. Per the germline V gene, CDR1 is MNHEY and CDR2 is SMNVEV (reference sequence). The trim removed 1 base at V and 4 bases at J, leaving 12 bases unmatched. This CDR3 comprises 20 residues. The CDR3 protein is CASSLWTSGRAVFSSDTQYF. CDR3 sequence (DNA): TGTGCCAGCAGTTTATGGACTAGCGGGAGGGCCGTTTTTTCCTCAGATACGCAGTATTTT.

The rearrangement links TRBV5-8 to TRBJ2-3, with D maybe TRBD1 (6 bases). This CDR3 has 15 amino acids. The V gene lost 1 base and the J gene lost 2 bases, with 11 bases spanning the gap. Germline lookup yields CDR1 SGHTS and CDR2 YDEGEE. CDR3 bases: TGTGCCAGCAGCTTGTATAACAGGGCCACAGATACGCAGTATTTT. Its protein is CASSLYNRATDTQYF.

The chain joins TRBV19 to TRBJ2-3, with D possibly being TRBD2 (6 bases). The CDR3 runs to 16 residues. Germline values: CDR1 LNHDA, CDR2 SQIVND (reference sequence). The V and J ends lost 7 bases and 1 base respectively, with 18 bases between them. CDR3 sequence reads: CASTPEGRLGTDTQYF. In DNA, the CDR3 is TGTGCCAGTACCCCGGAGGGACGTCTAGGCACAGATACGCAGTATTTT.

V is TRBV6-4 and J is TRBJ1-1; D unresolved. Per germline, CDR1 MRHNA and CDR2 SNTAGT. This CDR3 comprises 13 residues. V lost 8 bases and J lost 2, with 12 bases in between. DNA of the CDR3: TGTGCCAGCCGAAGACAAGCTAACACTGAAGCTTTCTTT. Translating gives CASRRQANTEAFF.

About this clone: This specimen includes other DNA sequences encoding the same CDR3. The chain recombines TRBV7-3 with TRBJ2-3; 15 bases align to TRBD2. With V trimmed by 3 bases and J by 3 bases, 1 base remained unmatched. The CDR3 is made up of 16 amino acids. Germline CDR1 is SGHTA and CDR2 is FQGTGA. CDR3 coding DNA: TGTGCCAGCAGCTTGGGACTAGCGGGGGGTACAGATACGCAGTATTTT. Its translation: CASSLGLAGGTDTQYF. The variable domain in full, with the rest retrieved from reference TRBV7-3 and TRBJ2-3, is GAGVSQTPSNKVTEKGKYVELRCDPISGHTALYWYRQSLGQGPEFLIYFQGTGAADDSGLPNDRFFAVRPEGSVSTLKIQRTERGDSAVYLCASSLGLAGGTDTQYFGPGTRLTVL.

The chain recombines TRBV2 with TRBJ2-7; 11 bases align to TRBD2. The germline CDR1 and CDR2 sequences are SNHLY and FYNNEI. The CDR3 runs 14 residues. The ends lost 4 bases at V and 5 bases at J; junction bases unmatched: 4. The DNA for the CDR3 is TGTGCCAGCAGTGGTAGCGGGAGGGGCCACGAGCAGTACTTC. This gives the protein CASSGSGRGHEQYF.

This clone appeared a few times. The chain carries TRBV5-1 and TRBJ1-3; D might be TRBD1 (6 bases). The CDR3 totals 14 residues. Germline V gives CDR1 SGHRS, CDR2 YFSETQ. V lost 3 bases to trimming and J lost 2 bases, with 9 bases between them. CDR3 amino acids: CASSSAGAGNTIYF. The CDR3 bases are TGCGCCAGCAGCTCAGCAGGGGCTGGAAACACCATATATTTT.

The chain carries TRBV6-5 and TRBJ2-1; D gene ambiguous. Germline V gene lookup returns CDR1 MNHEY and CDR2 SVGAGI. V was trimmed by 0 bases and J by 3 bases, leaving 12 bases between them. CDR3 length: 16 amino acids. The CDR3 is CASSYSPPLLYNEQFF. CDR3 nucleotides: TGTGCCAGCAGTTACTCTCCCCCACTTCTCTACAATGAGCAGTTCTTC.

This chain joins TRBV19 and TRBJ2-1; a weak D match, TRBD2 (6 bases). Germline CDR1 reads LNHDA; CDR2 reads SQIVND (reference sequence). This CDR3 region has 14 residues. Between the trimmed V and J ends, which lost 10 bases and 1 base, there was a span of 14 bases. The CDR3 is CATSPTSSYNEQFF. CDR3 nucleotide sequence: TGTGCCACCTCCCCGACTAGTTCCTACAATGAGCAGTTCTTC.

The J gene is TRBJ2-7, the V gene TRBV27, with 8 bases that match TRBD1. The CDR3 runs to 18 residues. CDR1 MNHEY and CDR2 SMNVEV come from the germline V gene (reference sequence). The ends lost 1 base at V and 0 bases at J; junction bases unmatched: 11. This chain's CDR3 is CASSLWAPRDRSSYEQYF. For the CDR3, the DNA is TGTGCCAGCAGTTTATGGGCCCCCCGGGACAGGAGCTCCTACGAGCAGTACTTC.

V usage is TRBV5-4 and J usage is TRBJ1-1; TRBD1 is a possible D gene (5 bases). The CDR3 sequence is 12 residues long. Trimming pared 0 bases from V and 7 bases from J, leaving 7 bases between. The germline V gene has CDR1 SGHNT and CDR2 YYREEE (reference sequence). For the CDR3, the DNA is TGTGCCAGCAGCTTGGAAGGGGTTGAAGCTTTCTTT. Its translation: CASSLEGVEAFF. The full variable domain, in which reference TRBV5-4 and TRBJ1-1 provide the parts outside the CDR3, is ETGVTQSPTHLIKTRGQQVTLRCSSQSGHNTVSWYQQALGQGPQFIFQYYREEENGRGNFPPRFSGLQFPNYSSELNVNALELDDSALYLCASSLEGVEAFFGQGTRLTVV.

The CDR3 sequence: CASSYSRQVSSYEQYF. CDR3 bases: TGTGCCAGCAGTTACTCGAGACAGGTTAGCTCCTACGAGCAGTACTTC. The chain couples TRBV6-2 or TRBV6-3 to TRBJ2-7, with D perhaps TRBD1 (6 bases). Per germline, CDR1 MNHEY and CDR2 SVGEGT. V was cut by 0 bases and J by 0 bases, with 12 bases left in between. The CDR3 runs to 16 residues.